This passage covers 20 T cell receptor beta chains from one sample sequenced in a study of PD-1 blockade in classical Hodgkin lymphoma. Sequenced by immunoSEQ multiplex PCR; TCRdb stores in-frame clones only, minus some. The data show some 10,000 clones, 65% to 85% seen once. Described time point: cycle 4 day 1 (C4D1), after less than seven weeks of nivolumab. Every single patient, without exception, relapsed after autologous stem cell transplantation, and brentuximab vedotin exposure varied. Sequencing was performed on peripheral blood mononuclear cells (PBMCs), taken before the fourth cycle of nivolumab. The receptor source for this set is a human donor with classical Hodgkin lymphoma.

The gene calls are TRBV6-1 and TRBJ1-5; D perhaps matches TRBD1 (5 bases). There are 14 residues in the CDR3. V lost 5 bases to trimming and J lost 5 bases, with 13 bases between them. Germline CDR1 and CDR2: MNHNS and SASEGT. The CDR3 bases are TGTGCCAGCAGTTCTTCCGGGGGATATCAGCCCCAGCATTTT. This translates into CASSSSGGYQPQHF.

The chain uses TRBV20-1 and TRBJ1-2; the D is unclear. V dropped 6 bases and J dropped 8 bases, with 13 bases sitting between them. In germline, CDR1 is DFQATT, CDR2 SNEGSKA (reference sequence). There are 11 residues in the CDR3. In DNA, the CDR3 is TGCAGTGCCCAGACTCAGCGGGGCTACACCTTC. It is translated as CSAQTQRGYTF.

CDR3 DNA: TGTGCCAGCAGCTTTGGGTTGGGAGCCGAGCAGTACTTC. This codes for CASSFGLGAEQYF. The J gene is TRBJ2-7, the V gene TRBV7-7; tentative D call: TRBD2 (5 bases). CDR3 length: 13 residues. CDR1 is SSHAT, CDR2 FNYEAQ, per germline (reference sequence). The V end was cut by 3 bases, the J end by 6 bases, with 12 bases between.

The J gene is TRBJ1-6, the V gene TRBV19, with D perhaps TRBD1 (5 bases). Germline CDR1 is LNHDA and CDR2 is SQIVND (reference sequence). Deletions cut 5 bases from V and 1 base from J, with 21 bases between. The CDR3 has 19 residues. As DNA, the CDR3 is TGTGCCAGTAGTGGGCGTCAGGGACGGATTGGGTCCTATAATTCACCCCTCCACTTT. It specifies CASSGRQGRIGSYNSPLHF. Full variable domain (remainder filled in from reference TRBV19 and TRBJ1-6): DGGITQSPKYLFRKEGQNVTLSCEQNLNHDAMYWYRQDPGQGLRLIYYSQIVNDFQKGDIAEGYSVSREKKESFPLTVTSAQKNPTAFYLCASSGRQGRIGSYNSPLHFGNGTRLTVT.

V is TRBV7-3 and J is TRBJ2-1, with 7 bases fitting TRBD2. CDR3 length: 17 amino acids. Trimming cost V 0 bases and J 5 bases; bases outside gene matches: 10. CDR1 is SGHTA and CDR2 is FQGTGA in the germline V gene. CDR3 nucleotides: TGTGCCAGCAGCTTAACGTTCCTAGCGGTACCAAACAATGAGCAGTTCTTC. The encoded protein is CASSLTFLAVPNNEQFF.

CDR3 region: CASRALLNTGELFF. The DNA for the CDR3 is TGTGCCAGCAGGGCCCTTCTTAACACCGGGGAGCTGTTTTTT. The chain recombines TRBV6-4 with TRBJ2-2; no firm D call. The CDR3 length is 14 residues. Germline V gene data show CDR1 as MRHNA and CDR2 as SNTAGT. With 6 bases removed from V and 2 bases from J, the gap between germline ends came to 10 bases.

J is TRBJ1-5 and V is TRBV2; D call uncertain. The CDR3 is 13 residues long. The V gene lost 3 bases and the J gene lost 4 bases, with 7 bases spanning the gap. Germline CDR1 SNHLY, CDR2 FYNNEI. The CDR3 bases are TGTGCCAGCAGTGATAACTTAAATCAGCCCCAGCATTTT. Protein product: CASSDNLNQPQHF.

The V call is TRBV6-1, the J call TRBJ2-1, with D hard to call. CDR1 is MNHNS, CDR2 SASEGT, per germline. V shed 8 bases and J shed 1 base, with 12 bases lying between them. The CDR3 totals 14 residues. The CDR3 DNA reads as TGTGCCAGCGACCTAGTGGGATCCTACAATGAGCAGTTCTTC. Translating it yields CASDLVGSYNEQFF.

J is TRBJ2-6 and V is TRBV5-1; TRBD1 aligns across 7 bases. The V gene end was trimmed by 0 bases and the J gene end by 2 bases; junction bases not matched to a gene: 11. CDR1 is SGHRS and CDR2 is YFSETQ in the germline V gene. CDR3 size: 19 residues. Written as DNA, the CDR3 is TGCGCCAGCAGCTTGGTCCGGGCGAGGGGGCCTACTGGGGCCAACGTCCTGACTTTC. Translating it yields CASSLVRARGPTGANVLTF.

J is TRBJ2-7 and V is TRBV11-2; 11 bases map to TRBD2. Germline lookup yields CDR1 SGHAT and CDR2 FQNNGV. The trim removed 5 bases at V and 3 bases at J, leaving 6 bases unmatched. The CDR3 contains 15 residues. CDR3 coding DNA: TGTGCCAGCAGCCGCCTAGCGGGAGGATTCTACGAGCAGTACTTC. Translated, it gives CASSRLAGGFYEQYF.

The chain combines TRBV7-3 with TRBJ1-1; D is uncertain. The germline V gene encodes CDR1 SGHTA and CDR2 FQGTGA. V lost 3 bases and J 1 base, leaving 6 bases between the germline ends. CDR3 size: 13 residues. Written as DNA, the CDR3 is TGTGCCAGCAGCTTTTCGAGGAACACTGAAGCTTTCTTT. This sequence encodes CASSFSRNTEAFF. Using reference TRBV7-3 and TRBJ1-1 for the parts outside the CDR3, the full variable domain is GAGVSQTPSNKVTEKGKYVELRCDPISGHTALYWYRQSLGQGPEFLIYFQGTGAADDSGLPNDRFFAVRPEGSVSTLKIQRTERGDSAVYLCASSFSRNTEAFFGQGTRLTVV.

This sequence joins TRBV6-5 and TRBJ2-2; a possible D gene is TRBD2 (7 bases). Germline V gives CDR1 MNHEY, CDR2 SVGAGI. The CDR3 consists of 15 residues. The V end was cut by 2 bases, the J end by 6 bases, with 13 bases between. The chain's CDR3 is CASSYRGATPGELFF. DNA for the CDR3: TGTGCCAGCAGTTACCGGGGGGCGACCCCCGGGGAGCTGTTTTTT.

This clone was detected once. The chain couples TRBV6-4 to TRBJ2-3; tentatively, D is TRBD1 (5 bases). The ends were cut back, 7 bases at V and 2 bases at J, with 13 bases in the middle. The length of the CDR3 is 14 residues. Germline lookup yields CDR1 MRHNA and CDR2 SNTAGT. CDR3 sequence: CASTYRFSTDTQYF. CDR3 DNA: TGTGCCAGCACTTACAGGTTCTCCACAGATACGCAGTATTTT.

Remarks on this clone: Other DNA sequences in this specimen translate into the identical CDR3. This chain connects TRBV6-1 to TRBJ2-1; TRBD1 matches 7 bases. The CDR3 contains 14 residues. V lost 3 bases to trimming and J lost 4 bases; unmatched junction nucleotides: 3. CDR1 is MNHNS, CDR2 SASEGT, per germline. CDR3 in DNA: TGTGCCAGCAGTGATATCAGGGGGTACAATGAGCAGTTCTTC. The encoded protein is CASSDIRGYNEQFF.

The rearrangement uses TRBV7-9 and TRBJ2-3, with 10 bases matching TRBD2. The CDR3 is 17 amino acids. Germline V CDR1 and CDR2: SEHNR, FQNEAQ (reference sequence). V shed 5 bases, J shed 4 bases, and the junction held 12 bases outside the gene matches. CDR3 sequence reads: CASSPGSGGVRADTQYF. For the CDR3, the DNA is TGTGCCAGCAGCCCGGGAAGCGGGGGGGTTCGGGCAGATACGCAGTATTTT.

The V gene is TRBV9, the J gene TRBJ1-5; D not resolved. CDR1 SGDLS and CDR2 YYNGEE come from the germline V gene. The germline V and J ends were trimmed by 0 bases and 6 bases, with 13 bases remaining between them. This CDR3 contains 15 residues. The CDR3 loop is CASSVGGGGTQPQHF. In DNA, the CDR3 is TGTGCCAGCAGCGTAGGGGGAGGCGGCACTCAGCCCCAGCATTTT.

DNA of the CDR3: TGTGCCAGTAGAAATAGATGGGACACCGACGAGCAGTACTTC. Amino acid sequence: CASRNRWDTDEQYF. The chain is built from TRBV19 and TRBJ2-7, with D possibly TRBD1 on 6 matching bases. Germline CDR1 LNHDA, CDR2 SQIVND (reference sequence). Deletions cut 6 bases from V and 5 bases from J, with 17 bases between. This CDR3 contains 14 residues. Full variable domain (outside the CDR3, taken from reference TRBV19 and TRBJ2-7): DGGITQSPKYLFRKEGQNVTLSCEQNLNHDAMYWYRQDPGQGLRLIYYSQIVNDFQKGDIAEGYSVSREKKESFPLTVTSAQKNPTAFYLCASRNRWDTDEQYFGPGTRLTVT.

The CDR3 DNA reads TGTGCCAGCAGCTTAGGTCGGGGAGACCTTTCACCCCTCCACTTT. This codes for CASSLGRGDLSPLHF. The chain couples TRBV7-3 to TRBJ1-6; D is ambiguous. Trimming removed 2 bases at V and 9 bases at J, with 14 bases between. This CDR3 contains 15 residues. From germline, CDR1 is SGHTA and CDR2 FQGTGA.

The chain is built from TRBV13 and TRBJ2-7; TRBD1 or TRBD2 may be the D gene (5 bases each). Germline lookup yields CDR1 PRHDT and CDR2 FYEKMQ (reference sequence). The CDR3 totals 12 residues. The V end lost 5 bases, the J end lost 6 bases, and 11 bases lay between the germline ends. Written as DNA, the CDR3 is TGTGCCAGCAGCGCCCCTGGGGGCGAGCAGTACTTC. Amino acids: CASSAPGGEQYF.

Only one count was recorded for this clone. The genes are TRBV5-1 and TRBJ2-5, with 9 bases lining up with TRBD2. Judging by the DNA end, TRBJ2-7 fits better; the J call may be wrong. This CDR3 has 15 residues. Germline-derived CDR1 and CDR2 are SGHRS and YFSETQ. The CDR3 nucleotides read TGCGCCAGCAGCTTGGACCTAGCGGGATCGTACGAGCAGTACTTC. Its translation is CASSLDLAGSYEQYF.